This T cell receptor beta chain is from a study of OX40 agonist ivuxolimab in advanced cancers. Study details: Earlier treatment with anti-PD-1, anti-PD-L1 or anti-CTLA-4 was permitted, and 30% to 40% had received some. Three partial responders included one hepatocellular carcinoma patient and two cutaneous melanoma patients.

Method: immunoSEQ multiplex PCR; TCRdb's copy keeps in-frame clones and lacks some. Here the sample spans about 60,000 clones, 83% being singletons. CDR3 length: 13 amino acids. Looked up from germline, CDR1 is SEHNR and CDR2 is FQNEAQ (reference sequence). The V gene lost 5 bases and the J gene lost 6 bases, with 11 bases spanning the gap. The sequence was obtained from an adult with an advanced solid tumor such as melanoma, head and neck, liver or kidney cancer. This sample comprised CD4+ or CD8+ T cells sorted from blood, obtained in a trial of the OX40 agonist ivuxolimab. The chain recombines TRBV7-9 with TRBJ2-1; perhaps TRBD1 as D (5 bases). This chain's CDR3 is CASSRTGTNEQFF. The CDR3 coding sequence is TGTGCCAGCAGCCGCACAGGAACCAATGAGCAGTTCTTC.